The present entry profiles one TCR beta chain with its context. Its specificity is unknown. These data are taken from a study of OX40 agonist ivuxolimab in advanced cancers. For the study at large: The dose-escalation cohort had hepatocellular carcinoma, melanoma, renal cell or head and neck cancer.

Clones were read by immunoSEQ multiplex PCR, and TCRdb kept only the in-frame ones, dropping some. The sample yields about 76,000 clones, about 82% seen once. V shed 7 bases, J shed 2 bases, and the junction held 7 bases outside the gene matches. The CDR3 loop spans 13 amino acids. Germline-derived CDR1 and CDR2 are GTSNPN and SVGIG (reference sequence). General observations from the study: On average, CD8+ T cells showed a greater number of expanded clones than CD4+.

This sequence originates from an adult with an advanced solid tumor such as melanoma, head and neck, liver or kidney cancer. The sample was CD4+ or CD8+ T cells sorted from blood, taken in a trial of the OX40 agonist ivuxolimab. V and J are TRBV30 and TRBJ2-7, with 8 bases identical to TRBD2. DNA of the CDR3: TGTGCCTACCAGCGGGAGCCCCCCTACGAGCAGTACTTC. Its protein is CAYQREPPYEQYF.